This T cell receptor beta chain came from a study of OX40 agonist ivuxolimab in advanced cancers. Looking at the study overall: Ivuxolimab was a fully human IgG2 agonistic monoclonal antibody targeting the costimulatory receptor OX40 (CD134). Intravenous ivuxolimab was administered to patients every 2 weeks at six dose levels: 0.01, 0.1, 0.3, 1.5, 3 and 10 mg/kg. Of the roughly 52 dose-escalation patients, hepatocellular carcinoma was present in about 20, melanoma in around 15, renal cell carcinoma in 9 and head and neck cancer in 9. In the dose-escalation cohort, 70% to 85% of patients were male, and the mean age was roughly 60 years with a range of about 20 to 80. Patients were allowed to have had prior anti-PD-1, anti-PD-L1 or anti-CTLA-4 therapy, and 40% of the dose-escalation patients had previously received checkpoint inhibitors. Partial responses occurred in three dose-escalation patients: two with cutaneous melanoma and one with hepatocellular carcinoma. Peripheral TCRbeta sequencing was intended to test whether TCR sequence diversity was altered and clonal T-cell expansion was caused by ivuxolimab. The paper covers the monotherapy dose-escalation part of the phase I ivuxolimab trial, which included N ≈ 50 patients. Beyond this particular receptor, the publication reports: After ivuxolimab, CD8+ T cells had more expanded clones than CD4+ T cells on average. The antigen specificity of the peripheral T cells that underwent clonal expansion was not determined. Clonal expansion of both CD4+ and CD8+ blood T cells was observed from baseline to week 6 at doses 0.1 to 3.0 mg/kg. Low levels of normalized T-cell clonal expansion were also shown by some nonresponding patients. In partial responders in the 0.1-3.0 mg/kg groups, normalized peripheral clonal expansion was found to be among the lowest, especially among CD8+ T cells.

Of note for this clone: Its binding antigen is unknown. No clone much larger than this one lies a single base away; base qualities are absent.

Patients with autoimmune disease history or receiving systemic immunosuppression were excluded from the trial. Peripheral blood for TCR sequencing was drawn from every dose cohort at baseline, at cycle 4 day 1 and at cycle 7 day 1. Samples came from an open-label, multicenter, first-in-human phase I dose-escalation trial of ivuxolimab. Adults with locally advanced or metastatic head and neck squamous cell, hepatocellular, melanoma or renal cell carcinoma were enrolled in the trial. Before TCR sequencing, CD4+ T cells and CD8+ T cells were sorted from peripheral blood as separate populations. Genomic DNA was isolated from the sorted cells so that the TCRbeta CDR3 region could be sequenced. The immunoSEQ Assay was used to sequence the TCRbeta CDR3 regions. TCRdb retrieved this table from immuneACCESS and kept in-frame rearrangements only. Not all clones are present; in checked studies, unresolved V genes account for under half, and no reason is known for the remainder. In all, the sample holds 25,000 to 35,000 clones, and roughly 74% of those were seen once. Around 11% of the sample goes to the ten largest clones.

V trim: 5 bases; J trim: 1 base; unmatched bases: 13. The CDR3, cysteine through phenylalanine, is 17 amino acids long. The sequence is cut down to CDR3 DNA, 51 bases in frame from base 1. CDR1 is given as KGHSH and CDR2 as LQKENI, both from the germline V gene. The material was CD4+ or CD8+ T cells sorted from blood, obtained in a trial of the OX40 agonist ivuxolimab. The receptor's source is an adult with an advanced solid tumor such as melanoma, head and neck, liver or kidney cancer. The sequence links TRBV18 to TRBJ1-1; TRBD1 agrees with 7 junctional bases. The base sequence is TGTGCCAGCTCAACACGACAGGGACTCCAAACGAACACTGAAGCTTTCTTT. Translated, it reads CASSTRQGLQTNTEAFF.